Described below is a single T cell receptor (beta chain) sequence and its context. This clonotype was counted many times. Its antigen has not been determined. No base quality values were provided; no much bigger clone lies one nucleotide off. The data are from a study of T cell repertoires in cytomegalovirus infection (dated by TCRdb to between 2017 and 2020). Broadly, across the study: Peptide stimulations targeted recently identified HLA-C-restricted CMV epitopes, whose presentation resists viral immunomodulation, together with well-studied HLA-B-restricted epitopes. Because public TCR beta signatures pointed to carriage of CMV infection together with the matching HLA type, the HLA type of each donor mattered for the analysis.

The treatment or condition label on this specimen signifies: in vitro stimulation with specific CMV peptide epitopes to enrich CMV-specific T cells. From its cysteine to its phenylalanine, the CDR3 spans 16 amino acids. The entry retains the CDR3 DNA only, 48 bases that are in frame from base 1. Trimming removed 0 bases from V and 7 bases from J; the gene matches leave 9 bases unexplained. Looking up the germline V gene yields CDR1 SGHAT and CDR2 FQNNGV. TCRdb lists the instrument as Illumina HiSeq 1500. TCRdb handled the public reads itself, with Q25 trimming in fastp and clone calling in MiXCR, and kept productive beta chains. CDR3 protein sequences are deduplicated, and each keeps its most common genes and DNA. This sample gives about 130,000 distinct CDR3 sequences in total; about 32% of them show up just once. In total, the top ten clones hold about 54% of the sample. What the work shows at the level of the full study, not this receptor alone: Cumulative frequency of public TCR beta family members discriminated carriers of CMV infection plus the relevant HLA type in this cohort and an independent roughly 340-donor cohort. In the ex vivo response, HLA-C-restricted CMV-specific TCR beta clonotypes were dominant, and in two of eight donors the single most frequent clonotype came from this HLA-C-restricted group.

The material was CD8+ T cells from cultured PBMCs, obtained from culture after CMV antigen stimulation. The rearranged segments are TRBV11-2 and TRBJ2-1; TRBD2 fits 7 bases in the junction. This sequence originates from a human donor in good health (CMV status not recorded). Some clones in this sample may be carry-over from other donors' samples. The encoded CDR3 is CASSLDLAANRNEQFF. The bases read TGTGCCAGCAGCTTAGATCTAGCGGCAAACAGAAATGAGCAGTTCTTC.